This T cell receptor (beta chain) was found in a study of blood T cell repertoires in COVID-19. On the study more broadly: Acute-phase and convalescent COVID-19 samples originated in the United States, Italy and Spain. The analysed material was cDNA or gDNA that came from T cells, B-cell-depleted T cells, or PBMCs.

The protocol was immunoSEQ multiplex PCR, while the TCRdb copy is restricted to in-frame clones and leaves out a portion. The table lists 95,000 to 150,000 clones, about 85% of them singletons, with approximately 10% in the top ten. The V gene's germline CDR1 is LNHNV and CDR2 YYDKDF (reference sequence). Between the trimmed V and J ends, which lost 3 bases and 7 bases, there was a span of 13 bases. The CDR3 spans 13 residues. The chain carries TRBV15 and TRBJ2-7; weak D call: TRBD2 (7 bases). Sequenced material: peripheral blood. This TCR was recovered from a man aged 60-69 years with acute or convalescent COVID-19. The CDR3 nucleotides are TGTGCCACCAGCAGGGAAGGGGGGGGAGAGCAGTACTTC. Translating it yields CATSREGGGEQYF.